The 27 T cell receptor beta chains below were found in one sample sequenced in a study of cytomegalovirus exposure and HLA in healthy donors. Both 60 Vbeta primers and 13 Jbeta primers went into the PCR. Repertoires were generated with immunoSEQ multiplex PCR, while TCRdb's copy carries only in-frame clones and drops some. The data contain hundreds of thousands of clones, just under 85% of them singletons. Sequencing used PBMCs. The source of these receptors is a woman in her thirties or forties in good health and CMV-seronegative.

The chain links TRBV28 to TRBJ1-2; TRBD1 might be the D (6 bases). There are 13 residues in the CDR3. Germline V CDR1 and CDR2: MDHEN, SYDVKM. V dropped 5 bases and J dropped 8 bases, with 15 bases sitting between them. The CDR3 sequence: CASSPQGRRGYTF. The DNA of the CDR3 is TGTGCCAGCAGTCCGCAGGGGAGAAGGGGCTACACCTTC.

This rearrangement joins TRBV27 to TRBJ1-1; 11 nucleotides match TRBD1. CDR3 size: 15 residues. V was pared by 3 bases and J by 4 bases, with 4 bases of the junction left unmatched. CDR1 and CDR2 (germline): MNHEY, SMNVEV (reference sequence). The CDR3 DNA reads TGTGCCAGCAGTTTGTTGGGACAGGGGGGCACTGAAGCTTTCTTT. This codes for CASSLLGQGGTEAFF.

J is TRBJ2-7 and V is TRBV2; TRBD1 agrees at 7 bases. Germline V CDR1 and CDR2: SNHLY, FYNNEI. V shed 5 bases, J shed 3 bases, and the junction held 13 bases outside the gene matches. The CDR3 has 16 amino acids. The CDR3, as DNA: TGTGCCAGCAGTCCTTCCCCAAGGGGGCAGGTCTACGAGCAGTACTTC. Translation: CASSPSPRGQVYEQYF.

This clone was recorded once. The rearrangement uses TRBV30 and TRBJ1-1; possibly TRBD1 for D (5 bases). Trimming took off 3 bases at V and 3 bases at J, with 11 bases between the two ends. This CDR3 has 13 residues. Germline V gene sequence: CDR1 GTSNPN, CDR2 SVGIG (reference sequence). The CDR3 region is CAWRARQYTEAFF. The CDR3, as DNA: TGTGCCTGGAGGGCTAGACAGTACACTGAAGCTTTCTTT.

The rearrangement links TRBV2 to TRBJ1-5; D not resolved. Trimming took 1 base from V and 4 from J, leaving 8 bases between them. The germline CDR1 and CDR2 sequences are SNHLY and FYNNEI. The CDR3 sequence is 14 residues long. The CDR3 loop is CASSEGQVNQPQHF. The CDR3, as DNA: TGTGCCAGCAGTGAAGGGCAGGTTAATCAGCCCCAGCATTTT.

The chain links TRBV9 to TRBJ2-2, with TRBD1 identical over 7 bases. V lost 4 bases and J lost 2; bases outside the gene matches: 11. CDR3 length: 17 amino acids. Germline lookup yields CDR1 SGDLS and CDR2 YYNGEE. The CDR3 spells CASSFVRDRENTGELFF. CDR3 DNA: TGTGCCAGCAGCTTCGTCCGGGACAGAGAAAACACCGGGGAGCTGTTTTTT.

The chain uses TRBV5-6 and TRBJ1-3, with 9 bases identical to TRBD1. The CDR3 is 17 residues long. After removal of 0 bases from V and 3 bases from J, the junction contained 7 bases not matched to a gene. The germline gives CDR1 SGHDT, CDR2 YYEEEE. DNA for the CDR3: TGTGCCAGCAGCTTGGACAGGGGGCCCGCGCATGGAAACACCATATATTTT. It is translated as CASSLDRGPAHGNTIYF.

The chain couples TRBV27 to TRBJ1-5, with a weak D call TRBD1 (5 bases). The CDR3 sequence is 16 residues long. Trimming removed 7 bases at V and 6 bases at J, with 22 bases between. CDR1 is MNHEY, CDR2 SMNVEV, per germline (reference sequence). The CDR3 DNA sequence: TGTGCCAGCATATATGGGACCTGGTGGGAGGGTCAGCCCCAGCATTTT. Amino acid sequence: CASIYGTWWEGQPQHF.

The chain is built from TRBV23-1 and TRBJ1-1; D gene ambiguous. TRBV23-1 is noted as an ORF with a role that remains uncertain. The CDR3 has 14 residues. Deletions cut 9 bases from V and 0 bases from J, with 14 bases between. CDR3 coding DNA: TGCGCCAGTAAACGGTCATTTATGAACACTGAAGCTTTCTTT. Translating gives CASKRSFMNTEAFF.

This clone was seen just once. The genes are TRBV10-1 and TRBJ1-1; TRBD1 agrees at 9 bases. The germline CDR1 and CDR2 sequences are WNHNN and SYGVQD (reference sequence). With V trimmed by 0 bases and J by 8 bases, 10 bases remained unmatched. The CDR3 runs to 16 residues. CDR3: CASSESNNRGRGEAFF. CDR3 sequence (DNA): TGCGCCAGCAGTGAGTCTAATAACAGGGGGCGCGGGGAAGCTTTCTTT.

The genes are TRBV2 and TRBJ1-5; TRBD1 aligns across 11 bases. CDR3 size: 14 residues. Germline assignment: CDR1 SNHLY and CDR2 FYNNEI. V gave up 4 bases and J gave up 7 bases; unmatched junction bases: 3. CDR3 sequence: CASSVGTGGQPQHF. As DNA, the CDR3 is TGTGCCAGCAGTGTCGGGACAGGGGGGCAGCCCCAGCATTTT.

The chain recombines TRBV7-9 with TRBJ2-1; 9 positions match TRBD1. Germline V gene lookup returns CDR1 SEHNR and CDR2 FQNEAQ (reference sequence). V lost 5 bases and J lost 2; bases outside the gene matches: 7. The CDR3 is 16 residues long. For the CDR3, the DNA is TGTGCCAGCAGCACGGGACAGGGTACCCCCTACAATGAGCAGTTCTTC. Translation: CASSTGQGTPYNEQFF.

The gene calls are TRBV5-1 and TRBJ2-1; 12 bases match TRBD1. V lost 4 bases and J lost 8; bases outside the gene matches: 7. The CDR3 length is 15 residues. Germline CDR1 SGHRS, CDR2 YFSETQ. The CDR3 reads CASSNGTGGGDEQFF. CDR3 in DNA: TGCGCCAGCAGCAATGGGACAGGGGGCGGGGATGAGCAGTTCTTC.

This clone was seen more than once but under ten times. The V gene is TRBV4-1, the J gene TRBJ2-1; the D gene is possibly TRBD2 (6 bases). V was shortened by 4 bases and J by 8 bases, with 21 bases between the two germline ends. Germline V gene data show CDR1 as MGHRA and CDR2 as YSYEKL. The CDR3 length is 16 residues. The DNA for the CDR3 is TGCGCCAGCAGCCCGACGAGGAGGGAATCATGGGATGAGCAGTTCTTC. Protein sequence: CASSPTRRESWDEQFF.

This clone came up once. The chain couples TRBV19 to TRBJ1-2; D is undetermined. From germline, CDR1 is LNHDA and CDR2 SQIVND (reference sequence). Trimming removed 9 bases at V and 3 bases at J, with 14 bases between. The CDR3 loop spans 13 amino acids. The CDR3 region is CASTPTRDYGYTF. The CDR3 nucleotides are TGTGCCAGCACCCCCACTAGGGACTATGGCTACACCTTC.

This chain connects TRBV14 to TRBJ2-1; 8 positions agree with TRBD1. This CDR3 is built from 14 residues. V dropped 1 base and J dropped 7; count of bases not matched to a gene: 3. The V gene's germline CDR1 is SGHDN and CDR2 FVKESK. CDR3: CASSQGYRGNEQFF. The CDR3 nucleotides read TGTGCCAGCAGCCAAGGGTACAGGGGGAATGAGCAGTTCTTC.

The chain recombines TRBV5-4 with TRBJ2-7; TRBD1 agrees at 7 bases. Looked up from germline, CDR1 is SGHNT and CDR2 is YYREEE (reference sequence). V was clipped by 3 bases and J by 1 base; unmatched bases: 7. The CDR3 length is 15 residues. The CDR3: CASSYPGTVSYEQYF. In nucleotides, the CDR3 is TGTGCCAGCAGCTACCCCGGGACAGTTTCCTACGAGCAGTACTTC.

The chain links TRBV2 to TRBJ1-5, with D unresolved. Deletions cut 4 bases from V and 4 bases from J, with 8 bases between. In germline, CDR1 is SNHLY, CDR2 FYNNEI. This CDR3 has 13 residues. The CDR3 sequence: CASSGEGNQPQHF. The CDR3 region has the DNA TGTGCCAGCAGTGGGGAGGGAAATCAGCCCCAGCATTTT.

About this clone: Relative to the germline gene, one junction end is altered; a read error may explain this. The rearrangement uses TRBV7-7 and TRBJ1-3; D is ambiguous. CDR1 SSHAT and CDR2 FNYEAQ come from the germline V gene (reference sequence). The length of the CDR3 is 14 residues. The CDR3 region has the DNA TGTGCTAGCAGCGCAGGCATTGGTGGAAACACCATATATTTT. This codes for CASSAGIGGNTIYF.

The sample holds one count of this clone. CDR3 in amino acids: CASKGAYEQYF. CDR3 bases: TGTGCCAGCAAGGGGGCCTACGAGCAGTACTTC. The chain links TRBV6-1 to TRBJ2-7; tentatively, D is TRBD1 (6 bases). CDR3 length: 11 amino acids. In germline, CDR1 is MNHNS, CDR2 SASEGT. Trimming took off 7 bases at V and 2 bases at J, with 6 bases between the two ends.

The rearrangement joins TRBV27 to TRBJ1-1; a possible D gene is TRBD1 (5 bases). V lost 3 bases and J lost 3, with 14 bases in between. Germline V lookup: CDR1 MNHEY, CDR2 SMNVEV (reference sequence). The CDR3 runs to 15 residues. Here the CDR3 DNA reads TGTGCCAGCAGTTTGGGTCAGGGATGGGACACTGAAGCTTTCTTT. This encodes CASSLGQGWDTEAFF.

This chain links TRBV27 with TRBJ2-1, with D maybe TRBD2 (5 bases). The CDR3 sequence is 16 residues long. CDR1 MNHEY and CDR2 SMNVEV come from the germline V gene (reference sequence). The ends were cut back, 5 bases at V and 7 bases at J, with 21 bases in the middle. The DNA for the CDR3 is TGTGCCAGCAGTCCCAGTGTCGGGGTCTTCCAGAATGAGCAGTTCTTC. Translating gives CASSPSVGVFQNEQFF.

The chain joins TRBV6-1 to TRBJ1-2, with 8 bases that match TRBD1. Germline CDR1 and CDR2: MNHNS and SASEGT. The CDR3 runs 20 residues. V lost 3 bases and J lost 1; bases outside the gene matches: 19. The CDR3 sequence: CASSDIPSDRATLFNYGYTF. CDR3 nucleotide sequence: TGTGCCAGCAGTGACATACCCTCGGACAGGGCCACACTTTTTAACTATGGCTACACCTTC.

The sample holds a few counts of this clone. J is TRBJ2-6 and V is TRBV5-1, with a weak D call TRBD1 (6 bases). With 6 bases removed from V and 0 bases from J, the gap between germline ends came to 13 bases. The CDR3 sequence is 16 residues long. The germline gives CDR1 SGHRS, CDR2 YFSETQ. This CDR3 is CASNAGVSSGANVLTF. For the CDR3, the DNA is TGCGCCAGCAACGCAGGGGTTAGCTCTGGGGCCAACGTCCTGACTTTC.

As DNA, the CDR3 is TGTGCCAGCAGCTTGGTTGGGACAGTAGGAACTGAAGCTTTCTTT. Protein product: CASSLVGTVGTEAFF. The chain carries TRBV5-6 and TRBJ1-1; 7 positions match TRBD1. CDR3 length: 15 amino acids. Losses at the gene ends were 0 bases for V and 5 bases for J; bases not matched to a gene: 7. Germline CDR1 and CDR2: SGHDT and YYEEEE.

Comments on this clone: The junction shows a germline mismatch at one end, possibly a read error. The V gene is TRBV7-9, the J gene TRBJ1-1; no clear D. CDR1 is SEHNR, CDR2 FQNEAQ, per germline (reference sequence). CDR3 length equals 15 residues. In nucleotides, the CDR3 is TGTTCCAGCAGCTTACGGGAGGTAAAGGAGGCTGAAGCTTTCTTT. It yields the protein CSSSLREVKEAEAFF. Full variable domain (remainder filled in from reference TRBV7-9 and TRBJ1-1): DTGVSQNPRHKITKRGQNVTFRCDPISEHNRLYWYRQTLGQGPEFLTYFQNEAQLEKSRLLSDRFSAERPKGSFSTLEIQRTEQGDSAMYLCSSSLREVKEAEAFFGQGTRLTVV.

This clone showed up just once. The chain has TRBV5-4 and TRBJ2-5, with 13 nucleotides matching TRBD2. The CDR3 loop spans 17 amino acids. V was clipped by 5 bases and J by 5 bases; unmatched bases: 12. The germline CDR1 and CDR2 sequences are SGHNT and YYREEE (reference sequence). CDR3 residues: CASRGYPTSGGAETQYF. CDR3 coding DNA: TGTGCCAGCAGGGGGTACCCTACTAGCGGGGGGGCCGAGACCCAGTACTTC.